A single sample is the source of the 3 T cell receptor beta chains below, sequenced in a study of shared clonotypes between healthy human individuals. The protocol was immunoSEQ multiplex PCR, while the TCRdb copy is restricted to in-frame clones and leaves out a portion. The sample includes around 1.1 million clones, approximately 80% of them seen just once. Sequenced: memory CD4+ T cells from PBMCs. Sample subset: CD45RA-negative fraction. The receptors originated from a man younger than 35 in good health. Some clones in this sample may be carry-over from other donors' samples.

V usage is TRBV11-1 and J usage is TRBJ2-1; 9 bases line up with TRBD2. J lost 4 bases, V lost 5 bases, and 3 bases had no gene match. The CDR3 has 14 amino acids. CDR1 is SGHAT and CDR2 is FQDESV in the germline V gene (reference sequence). The CDR3 DNA reads as TGTGCCAGCAGCACTAGCGGGCCTTACAATGAGCAGTTCTTC. This codes for CASSTSGPYNEQFF. Full variable domain (outside the CDR3, taken from reference TRBV11-1 and TRBJ2-1): EAEVAQSPRYKITEKSQAVAFWCDPISGHATLYWYRQILGQGPELLVQFQDESVVDDSQLPKDRFSAERLKGVDSTLKIQPAELGDSAMYLCASSTSGPYNEQFFGPGTRLTVL.

Comment on this clone: This may be a read error: a much more frequent sequence differs by one nucleotide. The rearrangement links TRBV29-1 to TRBJ2-2; no clear D gene. This CDR3 contains 12 residues. The ends were cut back, 7 bases at V and 2 bases at J, with 8 bases in the middle. Germline V lookup: CDR1 SQVTM, CDR2 ANQGSEA. DNA for the CDR3: TGCAGCGCTATGATAAACACCGGGGAGCTGTTTTTT. Its translation is CSAMINTGELFF.

The V call is TRBV4-3, the J call TRBJ2-1, with 7 bases aligning to TRBD1. The ends lost 3 bases at V and 10 bases at J; junction bases unmatched: 12. The CDR3 is 15 residues long. Germline V lookup: CDR1 LGHNA, CDR2 YSLEER. CDR3 DNA: TGCGCCAGCAGCCAGGAAGACCCAGGGGGACGCGAGCAGTTCTTC. It translates to CASSQEDPGGREQFF.